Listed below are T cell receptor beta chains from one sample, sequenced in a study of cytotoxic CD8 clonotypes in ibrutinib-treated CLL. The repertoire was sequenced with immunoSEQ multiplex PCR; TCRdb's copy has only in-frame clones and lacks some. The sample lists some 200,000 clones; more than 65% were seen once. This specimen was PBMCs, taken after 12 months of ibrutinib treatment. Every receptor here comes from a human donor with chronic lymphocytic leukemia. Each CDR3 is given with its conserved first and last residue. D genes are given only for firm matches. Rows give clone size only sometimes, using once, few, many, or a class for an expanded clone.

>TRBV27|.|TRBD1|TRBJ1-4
CASRQQGTNEKLFF
TGTGCCAGCAGACAACAGGGGACTAATGAAAAACTGTTTTTT
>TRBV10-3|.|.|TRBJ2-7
CAISESLVGQAAYEQYF
TGTGCCATCAGTGAGTCGTTAGTTGGGCAGGCAGCCTACGAGCAGTACTTC
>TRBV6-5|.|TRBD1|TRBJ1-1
CASGPGQGSTEAFF
TGTGCCAGCGGCCCAGGACAGGGGAGTACTGAAGCTTTCTTT
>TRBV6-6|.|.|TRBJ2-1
CASRAKGGFLYNEQFF
TGTGCCAGCAGGGCAAAGGGGGGGTTCCTGTACAATGAGCAGTTCTTC
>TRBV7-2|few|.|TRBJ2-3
CASSLAGVGTDTQYF
TGTGCCAGCAGCTTAGCGGGGGTGGGCACAGATACGCAGTATTTT
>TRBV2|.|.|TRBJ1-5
CASSYTGQPQHF
TGTGCCAGCAGTTATACAGGGCAGCCCCAGCATTTT
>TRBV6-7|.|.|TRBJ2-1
CARAQDGCSYNEQFF
TGTGCCAGGGCCCAGGACGGGTGTTCCTACAATGAGCAGTTCTTC
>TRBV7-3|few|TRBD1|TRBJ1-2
CASSLTAGGAFGYTF
TGTGCCAGCAGCTTAACGGCAGGGGGCGCCTTTGGCTACACCTTC
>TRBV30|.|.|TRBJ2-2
CAWRPGMNTGELFF
TGTGCCTGGAGACCAGGCATGAACACCGGGGAGCTGTTTTTT
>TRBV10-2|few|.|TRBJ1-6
CASSASNSPLHF
TGCGCCAGCAGTGCAAGTAACTCACCCCTCCACTTT
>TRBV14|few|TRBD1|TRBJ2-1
CASSLDRRQFF
TGTGCCAGCAGCCTGGACAGGAGGCAGTTCTTC
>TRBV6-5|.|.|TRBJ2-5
CASSYGLGETQYF
TGTGCCAGCAGTTACGGGCTGGGAGAGACCCAGTACTTC
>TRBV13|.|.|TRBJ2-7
CASRRLGSASYEQYF
TGTGCCAGCAGACGGTTGGGCTCCGCCTCCTACGAGCAGTACTTC
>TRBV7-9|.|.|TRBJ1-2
CASNLDLGTGYTF
TGTGCCAGCAACCTCGACCTCGGTACGGGCTACACCTTC
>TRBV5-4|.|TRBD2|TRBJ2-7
CASSHRTSGDSSYEQYF
TGTGCCAGCAGCCACCGGACTAGCGGGGATAGCTCCTACGAGCAGTACTTC
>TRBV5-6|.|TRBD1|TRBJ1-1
CASSLGTGDNTEAFF
TGTGCCAGCAGCTTGGGAACAGGGGACAACACTGAAGCTTTCTTT